One sample yielded the 28 T cell receptor beta chains listed below, sequenced in a study of human CD8 memory T cell subsets. UMI-labeled 5' RACE was used, and it produced the TCR beta libraries. TCRdb re-called the 5' RACE reads and shows each CDR3 protein once, DNA omitted. This sample contains 9,000 to 15,000 distinct CDR3 sequences. The source material was CD8+ T cells from PBMCs. These TCRs come from a human donor in good health.

The chain couples TRBV27 to TRBJ1-2; absent DNA, TCRdb's TRBD1 call cannot be checked. CDR1 and CDR2 from the germline V gene are MNHEY and SMNVEV (reference sequence). This CDR3 is 14 amino acids long. This chain's CDR3 is CASSLFGDRASYTF.

The chain combines TRBV18 with TRBJ2-2; absent DNA, TCRdb's TRBD1 call cannot be checked. The CDR3 length is 14 residues. The germline V gene has CDR1 KGHSH and CDR2 LQKENI. The chain's CDR3 is CASSLYRDTGELFF.

The J gene is TRBJ1-1, the V gene TRBV27; as DNA is missing, the TRBD1 call by TCRdb cannot be tested. The CDR3 extends over 14 amino acids. Germline V gene lookup returns CDR1 MNHEY and CDR2 SMNVEV (reference sequence). The CDR3 spells CASSFGQGNTEAFF.

This clonotype is called medium-sized based on its frequency. The V gene is TRBV7-9, the J gene TRBJ1-1. CDR3 length: 14 amino acids. Per germline, CDR1 SEHNR and CDR2 FQNEAQ (reference sequence). CDR3 protein: CASSLAGMNTEAFF.

J is TRBJ2-3 and V is TRBV2; TCRdb picks TRBD2, but there is no DNA to check that call. The CDR3 runs to 15 residues. Germline lookup yields CDR1 SNHLY and CDR2 FYNNEI. The CDR3 protein is CASRTSGGATDTQYF.

The chain uses TRBV7-3 and TRBJ1-1. Germline V gene lookup returns CDR1 SGHTA and CDR2 FQGTGA. There are 12 residues in the CDR3. CDR3 protein: CASSDGVNEAFF.

The chain recombines TRBV11-3 with TRBJ2-3; the D gene TCRdb calls, TRBD2, cannot be checked with no DNA. This CDR3 region has 19 residues. Looked up from germline, CDR1 is SGHNT and CDR2 is YENEEA. CDR3 region: CASSLDGLAGGRGTDTQYF.

The rearrangement links TRBV4-3 to TRBJ2-7; there is no DNA to check the TCRdb D call of TRBD1. The CDR3 length is 18 residues. Germline V gives CDR1 LGHNA, CDR2 YSLEER. CDR3 amino acids: CASSQGTGGDSYSYEQYF.

This clonotype is identified as medium-sized from frequency. The rearrangement links TRBV7-8 to TRBJ2-1; checking the TCRdb D call of TRBD2 is not possible without DNA. Germline assignment: CDR1 SGHVS and CDR2 FQNEAQ. This CDR3 region has 13 residues. CDR3 region: CASRTSGYNEQFF.

CDR3 sequence reads: CATSNRDGSYNEQFF. This sequence joins TRBV15 and TRBJ2-1. Germline lookup yields CDR1 LNHNV and CDR2 YYDKDF (reference sequence). The length of the CDR3 is 15 residues.

This clonotype is called medium-sized (0.01 to 0.1%) based on its frequency. The chain couples TRBV6-2 or TRBV6-3 to TRBJ2-7; the D call from TCRdb, TRBD1, cannot be confirmed without DNA. In germline, CDR1 is MNHEY, CDR2 SVGEGT. This CDR3 has 14 amino acids. The CDR3 loop reads CASSYGVPSYEQYF.

J is TRBJ2-3 and V is TRBV11-2. From germline, CDR1 is SGHAT and CDR2 FQNNGV. The CDR3 sequence is 13 residues long. CDR3 amino acids: CASSLISADTQYF.

The gene calls are TRBV15 and TRBJ2-2; TCRdb's D gene call, TRBD1, goes unchecked for lack of DNA. This CDR3 comprises 15 residues. Germline values: CDR1 LNHNV, CDR2 YYDKDF (reference sequence). CDR3 loop: CATSTRDPNTGELFF.

The chain joins TRBV15 to TRBJ2-7. The germline gives CDR1 LNHNV, CDR2 YYDKDF (reference sequence). CDR3 length: 17 amino acids. This CDR3 reads CATSTTEIRQGVHEQYF.

The rearrangement joins TRBV5-4 to TRBJ1-2. The CDR3 sequence is 13 residues long. Germline V gene data show CDR1 as SGHNT and CDR2 as YYREEE (reference sequence). CDR3: CASSTASGYGYTF.

The chain is built from TRBV9 and TRBJ2-3. Germline loops: CDR1 SGDLS, CDR2 YYNGEE. The CDR3 has 15 amino acids. The CDR3 region is CASSVDRVLTDTQYF.

The chain recombines TRBV27 with TRBJ2-2; the D call from TCRdb, TRBD1, cannot be confirmed without DNA. The length of the CDR3 is 16 residues. CDR1 MNHEY and CDR2 SMNVEV come from the germline V gene (reference sequence). CDR3: CASSLFGTGVTGELFF.

The V and J genes are TRBV7-9 and TRBJ2-7; without DNA, the TCRdb call of TRBD2 cannot be checked. The germline V gene encodes CDR1 SEHNR and CDR2 FQNEAQ (reference sequence). This CDR3 contains 18 residues. The CDR3 loop is CASSPGTSGRGSSYEQYF. The full variable domain, its missing parts supplied by reference TRBV7-9 and TRBJ2-7, is DTGVSQNPRHKITKRGQNVTFRCDPISEHNRLYWYRQTLGQGPEFLTYFQNEAQLEKSRLLSDRFSAERPKGSFSTLEIQRTEQGDSAMYLCASSPGTSGRGSSYEQYFGPGTRLTVT.

This chain links TRBV9 with TRBJ1-4; absent DNA, TCRdb's TRBD1 call cannot be checked. The CDR3 covers 15 residues. CDR1 and CDR2 (germline): SGDLS, YYNGEE. CDR3 amino acids: CASSPGQGLNEKLFF.

CDR3 sequence: CASYPRDGANVLTF. The genes are TRBV6-5 and TRBJ2-6; TCRdb indicates TRBD1, and absent DNA this call remains unverified. CDR3 length: 14 amino acids. Germline V CDR1 and CDR2: MNHEY, SVGAGI.

CDR3 loop: CAWSVAAGGSEQFF. The rearrangement uses TRBV30 and TRBJ2-1; the D gene TCRdb calls, TRBD2, cannot be checked with no DNA. There are 14 residues in the CDR3. The germline CDR1 and CDR2 sequences are GTSNPN and SVGIG (reference sequence).

The genes are TRBV15 and TRBJ2-7; TCRdb lists TRBD1, though no DNA is available to test this call. Looked up from germline, CDR1 is LNHNV and CDR2 is YYDKDF (reference sequence). The CDR3 extends over 15 amino acids. CDR3 residues: CATSKDRGDFYEQYF.

The chain uses TRBV10-3 and TRBJ2-7. Germline values: CDR1 ENHRY, CDR2 SYGVKD. CDR3 length equals 13 residues. CDR3 loop: CAISNTNSYEQYF.

This clonotype registers medium-sized by frequency. The J gene is TRBJ1-2, the V gene TRBV6-6; TCRdb picks TRBD1, but there is no DNA to check that call. The CDR3 extends over 16 amino acids. Germline-derived CDR1 and CDR2 are MNHNY and SVGAGI (reference sequence). The CDR3 reads CASSSLQGRTAYGYTF.

This chain links TRBV27 with TRBJ2-1; TCRdb's D call, TRBD1, is unchecked because there is no DNA. Germline CDR1 is MNHEY and CDR2 is SMNVEV (reference sequence). The CDR3 has 18 amino acids. CDR3 protein: CASSLSPDRGVGWNEQFF.

The chain recombines TRBV7-8 with TRBJ2-2. CDR1 is SGHVS and CDR2 is FQNEAQ in the germline V gene. The CDR3 sequence is 15 residues long. CDR3 sequence: CASREWPTNTGELFF.

Considering frequency, this clonotype is medium-sized. The rearrangement uses TRBV4-3 and TRBJ1-1. This CDR3 has 16 amino acids. The germline V gene has CDR1 LGHNA and CDR2 YSLEER. CDR3 in amino acids: CASSQDRQRDNTEAFF.

The chain couples TRBV7-9 to TRBJ2-3; TCRdb's D gene call, TRBD2, goes unchecked for lack of DNA. Germline V gene data show CDR1 as SEHNR and CDR2 as FQNEAQ (reference sequence). The CDR3 is 15 residues long. The chain's CDR3 is CASSYEAGDTDTQYF. Combining the CDR3 with reference TRBV7-9 and TRBJ2-3 gives the whole variable domain DTGVSQNPRHKITKRGQNVTFRCDPISEHNRLYWYRQTLGQGPEFLTYFQNEAQLEKSRLLSDRFSAERPKGSFSTLEIQRTEQGDSAMYLCASSYEAGDTDTQYFGPGTRLTVL.